This paragraph covers one TCR beta chain sequence. The antigen is not known. The data originate from a study of vaccination effects on CD4 cells after COVID-19. Study conclusions and caveats: Marked clonal contraction was seen late after vaccination (in both infection- and vaccine-induced clones). Only a single clone (1 of 255 vaccine-induced clones in healthy vaccinees) cross-reacted with common cold coronaviruses.

Antigen-specific CD4+ T cells expanded by the ViraFEST assay with viral peptide pools were then sequenced. Isolating CD4+ T cells followed more than 9 days of culture. Vaccine recipients lacked prior SARS-CoV-2 infection and had negative nucleocapsid antibodies. Wells each received 2 million to 2.5 million PBMC, cultured with 10 IU/ml IL-2 and about 9.3 ug/ml peptides. TCRdb keeps only in-frame clones here, not all; method: immunoSEQ multiplex PCR. The sample holds 20,000 to 25,000 clones, around 70% seen once. The source was CD4+ T cells from PBMCs cultured with SARS-CoV-2 spike peptides, collected before COVID-19 vaccination. The clonotype originates from a human donor who received a COVID-19 vaccine.

The chain's CDR3 is CASSDGSMNTEAFF. The CDR3 DNA follows: TGTGCCAGCAGTGACGGGTCAATGAACACTGAAGCTTTCTTT. The chain employs TRBV6-4 and TRBJ1-1; D not resolved. CDR1 MRHNA and CDR2 SNTAGT come from the germline V gene. The length of the CDR3 is 14 residues. The V gene lost 2 bases and the J gene lost 0 bases, with 7 bases spanning the gap.